Below, 24 T cell receptor beta chains from the same sample are listed, as sequenced in a study of T cell changes during pregnancy in multiple sclerosis. Assay used: immunoSEQ multiplex PCR; TCRdb lists only in-frame clones, some missing. The repertoire holds 30,000 to 40,000 clones, over 85% seen once, with 3.5% to 4% in the top ten. Source: CD8+ T cells from peripheral blood mononuclear cells, taken in the third trimester of pregnancy. These receptors were obtained from a female donor with multiple sclerosis, enrolled in a pregnancy study.

This sequence joins TRBV9 and TRBJ1-4; tentative D call: TRBD1 (6 bases). The germline V gene has CDR1 SGDLS and CDR2 YYNGEE. Trimming left V 7 bases short and J 3 bases short, with 16 bases between. There are 15 residues in the CDR3. DNA for the CDR3: TGTGCCAGCGGTAGGGGGGGCGCGTCTAATGAAAAACTGTTTTTT. It encodes CASGRGGASNEKLFF. The full variable domain, its missing parts supplied by reference TRBV9 and TRBJ1-4, is DSGVTQTPKHLITATGQRVTLRCSPRSGDLSVYWYQQSLDQGLQFLIQYYNGEERAKGNILERFSAQQFPDLHSELNLSSLELGDSALYFCASGRGGASNEKLFFGSGTQLSVL.

This clone occurred once. The chain links TRBV5-6 to TRBJ2-7; tentatively, D is TRBD2 (5 bases). The germline V gene has CDR1 SGHDT and CDR2 YYEEEE. This CDR3 comprises 14 residues. V lost 4 bases to trimming and J lost 0 bases, with 11 bases between them. CDR3 nucleotide sequence: TGTGCCAGCAGCGTTGTGGGGAGCTCCTACGAGCAGTACTTC. Translated, it gives CASSVVGSSYEQYF.

This rearrangement joins TRBV9 to TRBJ1-1, with D perhaps matching TRBD1 (6 bases). The ends were cut back, 3 bases at V and 7 bases at J, with 13 bases in the middle. Per germline, CDR1 SGDLS and CDR2 YYNGEE. There are 13 residues in the CDR3. Here the CDR3 DNA reads TGTGCCAGCAGCGGGGGGCCCAACGTTGAAGCTTTCTTT. It yields the protein CASSGGPNVEAFF.

The chain joins TRBV7-6 to TRBJ2-3, with D perhaps TRBD1 (6 bases). The germline V and J ends were trimmed by 5 bases and 1 base, with 10 bases remaining between them. CDR1 and CDR2 (germline): SGHVS, FNYEAQ. The CDR3 has 14 amino acids. The CDR3 spells CASSIRQGTDTQYF. CDR3 nucleotides: TGTGCCAGCAGCATCAGACAGGGCACAGATACGCAGTATTTT.

This clone has more than one count but fewer than ten. This sequence joins TRBV4-2 and TRBJ1-1, with TRBD1 matching 12 bases. V was pared by 5 bases and J by 4 bases, with 2 bases of the junction left unmatched. Germline lookup yields CDR1 LGHNA and CDR2 YNFKEQ. This CDR3 comprises 14 residues. CDR3 loop: CASSTGQGATEAFF. CDR3 nucleotide sequence: TGTGCCAGCAGCACGGGACAGGGGGCCACTGAAGCTTTCTTT.

The V call is TRBV7-2, the J call TRBJ2-2, with D maybe TRBD2 (7 bases). Germline values: CDR1 SGHTA, CDR2 FQGNSA. V gave up 6 bases and J gave up 4 bases, with 15 bases separating them. CDR3 length equals 15 residues. The CDR3 coding sequence is TGTGCCAGCAGGCGAGGGGGGGAGGGCACCGGGGAGCTGTTTTTT. Translation gives CASRRGGEGTGELFF. Full variable domain (remainder filled in from reference TRBV7-2 and TRBJ2-2): GAGVSQSPSNKVTEKGKDVELRCDPISGHTALYWYRQSLGQGLEFLIYFQGNSAPDKSGLPSDRFSAERTGGSVSTLTIQRTQQEDSAVYLCASRRGGEGTGELFFGEGSRLTVL.

The rearrangement links TRBV7-2 to TRBJ2-5; D possibly corresponds to TRBD2 (5 bases). From germline, CDR1 is SGHTA and CDR2 FQGNSA. The CDR3 consists of 21 residues. V lost 0 bases to trimming and J lost 2 bases, with 28 bases between them. As DNA, the CDR3 is TGTGCCAGCAGCTTAGCGACGGTAGGAGACTACCCCCCCCGTTGGCAAGAGACCCAGTACTTC. Protein: CASSLATVGDYPPRWQETQYF.

The rearrangement uses TRBV19 and TRBJ1-5; no firm D call. V was shortened by 1 base and J by 7 bases, with 11 bases between the two germline ends. This CDR3 is 14 amino acids long. Germline V lookup: CDR1 LNHDA, CDR2 SQIVND (reference sequence). The CDR3 nucleotides are TGTGCCAGTAGTATAGCCGGGGTTAGGCAGCCCCAGCATTTT. This codes for CASSIAGVRQPQHF.

This rearrangement joins TRBV4-3 to TRBJ2-7, with 12 positions matching TRBD1. V shed 2 bases and J 6 bases; nucleotides not matched to a gene: 8. CDR3 length equals 16 residues. Looked up from germline, CDR1 is LGHNA and CDR2 is YSLEER. CDR3 in amino acids: CASSQSRDRGLGEQYF. The CDR3 DNA reads as TGCGCCAGCAGCCAATCCCGGGACAGGGGGCTTGGCGAGCAGTACTTC.

J is TRBJ2-5 and V is TRBV6-6, with D possibly matching TRBD1 (6 bases). This CDR3 contains 15 residues. CDR1 MNHNY and CDR2 SVGAGI come from the germline V gene (reference sequence). V shed 2 bases and J shed 0 bases, with 10 bases lying between them. This chain's CDR3 is CASSYPGVYQETQYF. Here the CDR3 DNA reads TGTGCCAGCAGTTACCCAGGGGTTTACCAAGAGACCCAGTACTTC.

The chain carries TRBV6-5 and TRBJ2-1, with 8 bases aligning to TRBD1. V gave up 7 bases and J gave up 5 bases; unmatched junction bases: 10. The CDR3 sequence is 15 residues long. Per the germline V gene, CDR1 is MNHEY and CDR2 is SVGAGI. CDR3 residues: CASTPDRVANNEQFF. The CDR3 DNA reads as TGTGCCAGCACCCCGGACAGGGTCGCGAACAATGAGCAGTTCTTC.

This chain uses TRBV11-3 with TRBJ2-7, with a tentative D call TRBD1 (5 bases). The germline CDR1 and CDR2 sequences are SGHNT and YENEEA. This CDR3 comprises 13 residues. Trimming shortened V by 1 base and J by 3 bases, and 7 bases separated the two germline ends. CDR3 amino acids: CASSLAGLYEQYF. The CDR3, as DNA: TGTGCCAGCAGCTTAGCAGGGCTCTACGAGCAGTACTTC.

The CDR3 region is CASSLGTNRGPNTEAFF. CDR3 DNA sequence: TGTGCCAGCAGCTTGGGGACGAACAGGGGACCGAACACTGAAGCTTTCTTT. The genes are TRBV5-4 and TRBJ1-1; the match to TRBD1 covers 7 bases. The CDR3 has 17 amino acids. Germline assignment: CDR1 SGHNT and CDR2 YYREEE (reference sequence). The ends lost 0 bases at V and 1 base at J; junction bases unmatched: 9. The variable domain in full, with the rest retrieved from reference TRBV5-4 and TRBJ1-1, is ETGVTQSPTHLIKTRGQQVTLRCSSQSGHNTVSWYQQALGQGPQFIFQYYREEENGRGNFPPRFSGLQFPNYSSELNVNALELDDSALYLCASSLGTNRGPNTEAFFGQGTRLTVV.

The rearrangement links TRBV9 to TRBJ2-3, with TRBD1 identical over 9 bases. Germline V gene data show CDR1 as SGDLS and CDR2 as YYNGEE. V dropped 1 base and J dropped 4; count of bases not matched to a gene: 4. CDR3 length equals 15 residues. The CDR3 region has the DNA TGTGCCAGCAGCGTATCAACAGGGGGCCCAGATACGCAGTATTTT. Protein sequence: CASSVSTGGPDTQYF. Full variable domain (outside the CDR3, taken from reference TRBV9 and TRBJ2-3): DSGVTQTPKHLITATGQRVTLRCSPRSGDLSVYWYQQSLDQGLQFLIQYYNGEERAKGNILERFSAQQFPDLHSELNLSSLELGDSALYFCASSVSTGGPDTQYFGPGTRLTVL.

V usage is TRBV9 and J usage is TRBJ1-1; no clear D gene. V gave up 4 bases and J gave up 7 bases, with 11 bases separating them. The CDR3 covers 12 residues. The germline V gene encodes CDR1 SGDLS and CDR2 YYNGEE. The CDR3 spells CASSSGWDEAFF. CDR3 nucleotides: TGTGCCAGCAGCTCGGGATGGGATGAAGCTTTCTTT. The complete variable domain, with remaining parts taken from reference TRBV9 and TRBJ1-1, reads DSGVTQTPKHLITATGQRVTLRCSPRSGDLSVYWYQQSLDQGLQFLIQYYNGEERAKGNILERFSAQQFPDLHSELNLSSLELGDSALYFCASSSGWDEAFFGQGTRLTVV.

The chain joins TRBV9 to TRBJ2-2; D is possibly TRBD1 (6 bases). From germline, CDR1 is SGDLS and CDR2 YYNGEE. Trimming left V 1 base short and J 2 bases short, with 18 bases between. This CDR3 has 18 residues. The CDR3 DNA sequence: TGTGCCAGCAGCGTACGTGGGAGCGAGGGGACAAACACCGGGGAGCTGTTTTTT. As protein: CASSVRGSEGTNTGELFF. The variable domain in full, completed from reference TRBV9 and TRBJ2-2, reads DSGVTQTPKHLITATGQRVTLRCSPRSGDLSVYWYQQSLDQGLQFLIQYYNGEERAKGNILERFSAQQFPDLHSELNLSSLELGDSALYFCASSVRGSEGTNTGELFFGEGSRLTVL.

The genes are TRBV6-5 and TRBJ2-1, with 8 nucleotides matching TRBD2. The ends lost 0 bases at V and 8 bases at J; junction bases unmatched: 3. The germline V gene has CDR1 MNHEY and CDR2 SVGAGI. The CDR3 has 14 amino acids. Written as DNA, the CDR3 is TGTGCCAGCAGTTACTCGAGCGGGGGAGATGAGCAGTTCTTC. It specifies CASSYSSGGDEQFF.

The V call is TRBV5-6, the J call TRBJ2-3, with a possible D match to TRBD1 (6 bases). V was cut by 2 bases and J by 3 bases, with 7 bases left in between. Germline CDR1 SGHDT, CDR2 YYEEEE. The CDR3 loop spans 13 amino acids. The CDR3 loop reads CASSFGQTDTQYF. CDR3 nucleotide sequence: TGTGCCAGCAGCTTTGGACAGACAGATACGCAGTATTTT.

There are a few counts of this clone. The chain employs TRBV4-3 and TRBJ2-2, with no clear D. The CDR3 totals 16 residues. The germline V gene has CDR1 LGHNA and CDR2 YSLEER. The V end lost 0 bases, the J end lost 6 bases, and 14 bases lay between the germline ends. The CDR3: CASSQEPTVPPGELFF. CDR3 bases: TGCGCCAGCAGCCAAGAACCCACGGTTCCCCCCGGGGAGCTGTTTTTT.

This chain joins TRBV6-5 and TRBJ1-5, with D tentatively TRBD1 (5 bases). CDR1 and CDR2 (germline): MNHEY, SVGAGI. The germline V and J ends were trimmed by 4 bases and 0 bases, with 10 bases remaining between them. The CDR3 has 15 amino acids. The CDR3 DNA reads as TGTGCCAGCAGTTCCGGCAGGGCTAGCAATCAGCCCCAGCATTTT. Translating gives CASSSGRASNQPQHF.

The rearrangement links TRBV11-2 to TRBJ2-7, with D possibly matching TRBD1 (6 bases). The ends were cut back, 5 bases at V and 7 bases at J, with 27 bases in the middle. The CDR3 contains 17 residues. Germline V gene lookup returns CDR1 SGHAT and CDR2 FQNNGV. This CDR3 reads CASSPPRGVRGQGEQYF. For the CDR3, the DNA is TGTGCCAGCAGCCCGCCCCGAGGTGTAAGGGGACAAGGAGAGCAGTACTTC.

The V call is TRBV7-6, the J call TRBJ2-7; TRBD1 aligns across 7 bases. The length of the CDR3 is 14 residues. CDR1 SGHVS and CDR2 FNYEAQ come from the germline V gene. With 4 bases clipped from V and 2 bases from J, the junction kept 5 bases outside the gene matches. The CDR3 loop is CASSSDRVPYEQYF. As DNA, the CDR3 is TGTGCCAGCAGCTCCGACAGGGTCCCCTACGAGCAGTACTTC.

This chain links TRBV7-6 with TRBJ1-5, with D unresolved. V was pared by 0 bases and J by 4 bases, with 4 bases between. Germline V gene data show CDR1 as SGHVS and CDR2 as FNYEAQ. The CDR3 is 13 amino acids. CDR3 sequence reads: CASSLAQNQPQHF. Written as DNA, the CDR3 is TGTGCCAGCAGCTTAGCCCAGAATCAGCCCCAGCATTTT.

This clone has just one count. This chain joins TRBV4-3 and TRBJ2-4, with D possibly matching TRBD1 (5 bases). CDR1 LGHNA and CDR2 YSLEER come from the germline V gene. The CDR3 is 13 amino acids. The ends were cut back, 1 base at V and 9 bases at J, with 10 bases in the middle. The CDR3 loop is CASSQVIRGIQYF. CDR3 nucleotides: TGCGCCAGCAGCCAAGTAATAAGGGGCATTCAGTACTTC.